What follows describes a single T cell receptor beta chain. This specimen comes from a study of cytomegalovirus exposure and HLA in healthy donors. Researchers ran the PCR with 60 Vbeta and 13 Jbeta primers. Profiled with immunoSEQ multiplex PCR; TCRdb holds only in-frame clones, not every one. The sample lists fewer than 150,000 clones; about 85% were seen once. Sequenced input: PBMCs. The clonotype comes from a woman between 25 and 40 years old in good health and CMV-seropositive.

DNA for the CDR3: TGTGCCAGCAGTGAACCTCCGACATATGAGCAGTTCTTC. Translated: CASSEPPTYEQFF. The chain employs TRBV2 and TRBJ2-1; D remains unclear. V lost 2 bases to trimming and J lost 8 bases, with 10 bases between them. Germline assignment: CDR1 SNHLY and CDR2 FYNNEI. The CDR3 runs to 13 residues.